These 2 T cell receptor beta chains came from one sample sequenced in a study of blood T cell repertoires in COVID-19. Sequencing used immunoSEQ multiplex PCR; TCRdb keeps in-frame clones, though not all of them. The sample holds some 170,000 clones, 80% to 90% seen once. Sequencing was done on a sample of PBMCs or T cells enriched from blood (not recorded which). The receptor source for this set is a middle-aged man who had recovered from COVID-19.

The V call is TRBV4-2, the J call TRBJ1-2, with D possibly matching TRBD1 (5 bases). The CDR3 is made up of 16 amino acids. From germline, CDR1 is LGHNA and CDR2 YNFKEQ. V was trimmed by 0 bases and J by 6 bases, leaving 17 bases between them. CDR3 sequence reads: CASSQDLGATHDGYTF. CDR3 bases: TGTGCCAGCAGCCAAGATTTAGGGGCGACCCACGATGGCTACACCTTC.

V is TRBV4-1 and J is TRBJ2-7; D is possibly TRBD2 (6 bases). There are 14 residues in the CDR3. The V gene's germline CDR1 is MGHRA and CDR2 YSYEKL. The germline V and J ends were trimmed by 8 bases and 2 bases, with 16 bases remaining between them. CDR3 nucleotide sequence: TGCGCCAGCGGGCCGGGACTCCCGACCTACGAGCAGTACTTC. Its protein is CASGPGLPTYEQYF.